Listed below are T cell receptor beta chains from one sample, sequenced in a study of response to subunit inactivated influenza vaccine. TCRdb re-derived calls from the RT-PCR reads in MiXCR, one entry per CDR3 protein. Of roughly 630,000 distinct CDR3 sequences in the sample, 14% were seen once. Sequenced here: PBMCs from blood, sampled less than 15 days before vaccination. Receptors originate from a man in his fifties or sixties who received an inactivated influenza vaccine. Each CDR3 is given with its conserved first and last residue.

TRBV7-9 | CASSGDRGLATEAFF
TRBV20-1 | CSAKVMNTEAFF
TRBV6-5 | CASSYAASGGLYEQYF
TRBV4-3 | CASSQAGTSALGYYEQYF
TRBV29-1 | CSVPGGTEAFF
TRBV7-9 | CASSLGITGRTEAFF
TRBV5-1 | CASRAGTEVVDEQFF
TRBV4-2 | CASSLRGGITDGYTF
TRBV10-3 | CAISETGLSISARHEQYF
TRBV20-1 | CSARDGSFWDRAFF
TRBV7-9 | CASRSATGSTDTQYF
TRBV28 | CASSSPDHNEQFF
TRBV28 | CASSGPEDQPQHF
TRBV7-8 | CASSLGSARSYEQYF
TRBV9 | CASSMGGVPDTQYF
TRBV2 | CASRPLGQGAGEQFF
TRBV4-3 | CASSQGSRVDTEAFF
TRBV18 | CASSPVTPYEQFF
TRBV5-1 | CASSRNPGQNTGELFF
TRBV24-1 | CATSEGLAGSNEQFF
TRBV27 | CASSNAGGGANVLTF
TRBV6-1 | CASSKPSTGGSYNEQFF
TRBV5-6 | CASSPGTETQQYF
TRBV5-1 | CASSLDPREITDTQYF
TRBV30 | CAWANRDSPGYTF
TRBV7-9 | CASSLVWWADTQYF
TRBV4-2 | CASSQDRTSGRADTQYF
TRBV20-1 | CSARGPGLGEQFF
TRBV10-3 | CAISEPDGVSYEQYF
TRBV6-5 | CASRILRTRTEQFF
TRBV10-2 | CASSRQGANYGYTF
TRBV3-1 | CASSQVGTGKNIQYF
TRBV6-2/TRBV6-3 | CASSSTGDRNGYTF
TRBV4-1 | CASSQLPPGQVMSEQYF
TRBV4-3 | CASSQGPDGYTF
TRBV20-1 | CSAPGTGGSSPLHF
TRBV11-2 | CASSPPGTALSGANVLTF
TRBV20-1 | CSASAVGEQYF
TRBV6-2/TRBV6-3 | CASSPRSGVSPGELFF
TRBV19 | CASSIVSPQPQHF
TRBV7-6 | CASSSRGGQPQHF
TRBV5-1 | CASSLGTGSNTGELFF
TRBV28 | CASSSQGAMADTQYF
TRBV20-1 | CSAGGRLIMNTEAFF
TRBV13 | CASSLGTGASLGGQFF
TRBV29-1 | CSAENPRSYEQYF
TRBV30 | CAWRGSGRIYGYTF
TRBV6-5 | CASSSRVRSGNQPQHF
TRBV5-1 | CASLPGTSSSYEQYF
TRBV4-2 | CASTEGGQGINQPQHF
TRBV4-2 | CASSQRGLAETGELFF
TRBV29-1 | CSEQPSGTEAFF